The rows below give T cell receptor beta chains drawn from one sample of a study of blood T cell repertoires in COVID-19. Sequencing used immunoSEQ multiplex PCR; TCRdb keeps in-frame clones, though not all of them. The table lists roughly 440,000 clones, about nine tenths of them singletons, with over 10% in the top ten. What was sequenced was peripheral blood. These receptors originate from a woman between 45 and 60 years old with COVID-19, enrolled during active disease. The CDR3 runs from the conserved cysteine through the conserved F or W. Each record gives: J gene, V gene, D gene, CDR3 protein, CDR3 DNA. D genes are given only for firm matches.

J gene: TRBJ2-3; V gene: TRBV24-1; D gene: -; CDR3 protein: CATSDPVVTGDIADTQYF; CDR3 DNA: TGTGCCACCAGTGATCCTGTGGTGACAGGTGACATCGCGGATACGCAGTATTTT
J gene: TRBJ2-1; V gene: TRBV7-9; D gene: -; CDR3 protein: CASSPSGGAIEQFF; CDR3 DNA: TGTGCCAGCAGCCCCTCTGGTGGAGCGATCGAGCAGTTCTTC
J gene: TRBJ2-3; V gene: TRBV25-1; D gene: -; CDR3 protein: CASSEIAVTSTDTQYF; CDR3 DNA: TGTGCCAGCAGTGAAATCGCGGTCACTAGCACAGATACGCAGTATTTT
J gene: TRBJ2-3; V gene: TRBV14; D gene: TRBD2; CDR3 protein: CASSSYRLAGAPSTDTQYF; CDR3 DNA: TGTGCCAGCAGCTCCTACCGACTAGCGGGGGCCCCAAGCACAGATACGCAGTATTTT
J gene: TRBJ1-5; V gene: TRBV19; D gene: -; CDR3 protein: CASTDNRVSNQPQHF; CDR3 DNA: TGTGCCAGTACGGACAACAGGGTGAGCAATCAGCCCCAGCATTTT
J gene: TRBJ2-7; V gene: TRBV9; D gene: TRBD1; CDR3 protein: CASSVGDRPYEQYF; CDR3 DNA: TGTGCCAGCAGCGTAGGGGACAGGCCCTACGAGCAGTACTTC
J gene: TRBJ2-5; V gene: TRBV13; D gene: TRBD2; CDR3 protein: CASSLTPGTSGGPGYQETQYF; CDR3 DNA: TGTGCCAGCAGCTTAACCCCAGGGACTAGCGGGGGGCCAGGGTACCAAGAGACCCAGTACTTC
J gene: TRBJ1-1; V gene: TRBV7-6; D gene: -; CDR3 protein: CASSSSEAFF; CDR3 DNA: TGTGCCAGCAGCTCTAGTGAAGCTTTCTTT
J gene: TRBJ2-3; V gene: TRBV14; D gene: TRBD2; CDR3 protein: CASSQDYTGGDTDTQYF; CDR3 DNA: TGTGCCAGCAGCCAAGATTATACGGGGGGGGATACAGATACGCAGTATTTT
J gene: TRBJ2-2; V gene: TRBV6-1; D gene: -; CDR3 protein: CASSDVNTGELFF; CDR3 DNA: TGTGCCAGCAGTGACGTGAACACCGGGGAGCTGTTTTTT
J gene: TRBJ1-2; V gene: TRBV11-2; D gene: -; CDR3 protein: CASSSQGIIGYTF; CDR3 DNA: TGTGCCAGCAGCTCCCAGGGTATCATCGGCTACACCTTC